This T cell receptor beta chain was recovered during a study of shared clonotypes between healthy human individuals (dated by TCRdb to 2020 to 2022). In the study overall: A couple of women and a few men aged 18 to 49 years were included in the cohort. Per donor, leukapheresis produced somewhere between about 0.85 and 10 billion PBMCs. To increase sequencing depth and limit assay-specific biases, different laboratories used diverse techniques to prepare libraries and sequence TCR repertoires. To estimate repertoire size and how much clonotype sharing occurs between individuals, the study deeply sequenced the blood TCR repertoires of about 5 healthy adults.

Using the deep immunoSEQ assay, multiplex PCR amplified TCR CDR3 regions from genomic DNA. Extracted genomic DNA from each cell subset was distributed evenly across all wells of several immunoSEQ 96-well plates, and each plate was treated as a replicate. For unsorted PBMC, around 300 ng of genomic DNA, equivalent to approximately 30,000 T cell genomes, went into each replicate PCR. Genomic DNA from unsorted PBMC was sequenced over ten immunoSEQ deep assay plates. Purified libraries were quantified with a Qubit 3.0 fluorometer, sized on a Bioanalyzer 2100, and re-quantified with the KAPA Library Quantification kit. Every immunoSEQ 96-well plate was sequenced on a separate single-read 150-cycle Illumina NextSeq 550 flow cell. In the authors' own workflow: Because the immunoSEQ output included only junctional sequences and no quality scores, the filtering could not be the same as the filtering used for full-length reads. To assign V/J genes and CDR3, sequences were annotated using PyIR, a Python wrapper for IgBLAST v1.9, with IMGT germline references. Reads were filtered out if the reads had weak V/J assignments (E-value above 1e-6), no CDR3, stop codons, out-of-frame junctions, or ambiguous translated residues. V3J clonotypes were defined by identical inferred V gene, J gene, and CDR3 amino acid sequence. Percentage overlap between repertoires was computed as shared unique clonotypes divided by the size of the smaller repertoire. Repertoire richness was assessed with RTK rarefaction, the Chao1 estimator, and Recon v2.1 estimates of unobserved clonotypes. The table comes from immuneACCESS by way of TCRdb, which keeps in-frame sequences with V and J called. Part of the clones is missing from these tables; in studies checked, under half for an unresolved V gene and the rest for unknown reasons. V and J calls and clone size are copied from that table; D and trimming were computed from the DNA. This sample comprises roughly 500,000 clones, 60% to 85% of them detected only once. The ten largest clones represent 13% of the sample.

As regards this clone: There is no known antigen for this receptor. No qualities accompany the bases; no much larger clone lies one base away.

Donors were healthy HIV-negative adults with no recently reported acute infections or vaccinations. Every donor was a Caucasian adult living in Nashville, Tennessee, USA. In the unsorted samples, some 94 million PBMCs were counted, and genomic DNA was extracted using the QIAamp DNA Blood Mini kit. Blood was obtained by leukapheresis, after which PBMCs were separated by Ficoll-Histopaque density gradient centrifugation and cryopreserved in liquid nitrogen vapor phase. Study-wide findings and limitations: The genetic and exposure-history diversity represented was limited by the small number of donors. Pairwise subsampling indicated that sequencing depth was expected to affect the degree of clonotype sharing among donors. Sampling was restricted to blood, and TCR repertoires in tissues likely differ from the TCR repertoires found in blood.

The source is a woman in her forties in good health. Some clones in this sample may be carry-over from other donors' samples. Material: PBMCs.

CDR3 protein: CASSSTSAGGDEQYF. The DNA sequence follows: TGTGCCAGTAGTTCGACTTCAGCGGGAGGGGACGAGCAGTACTTC. Rearrangement joined TRBV19 to TRBJ2-7; 10 bases in between match TRBD2. In the germline V gene (reference sequence), CDR1 corresponds to LNHDA and CDR2 to SQIVND. Here V drops 5 bases and J drops 5 bases, and the junction holds 9 bases not matched to any gene. The CDR3 runs 15 residues from the cysteine to the phenylalanine. Kept here is only the CDR3 DNA, which spans 45 bases and is read in frame from base 1.